The next 12 T cell receptor beta chains were all read from a single sample in a study of T cells in Graves' hyperthyroidism and ophthalmopathy. RNA transcripts provided the source from which TCR beta CDR3 regions were amplified. Carried out on the TCR CDR3, a first-round RT-PCR used the HTBI primer set. TCRdb reprocessed the multiplex PCR reads via MiXCR and lists one record per CDR3 protein. Of around 500,000 distinct CDR3 sequences listed, around an eighth were seen once; the top ten hold around a sixth. Source material: blood. These receptors were obtained from a woman under 30 with Graves' hyperthyroidism.

This clonotype showed up many times. J is TRBJ2-1 and V is TRBV4-1; D assignment may be TRBD1 or TRBD2 (5 bases each). V was cut by 1 base and J by 8 bases, with 12 bases left in between. The CDR3 consists of 14 residues. Germline CDR1 reads MGHRA; CDR2 reads YSYEKL. CDR3 coding DNA: TGCGCCAGCAGCCAAGGGCCCAGGGACGATGAGCAGTTCTTC. It yields the protein CASSQGPRDDEQFF.

This clonotype came up many times. This rearrangement joins TRBV27 to TRBJ1-2; 9 positions agree with TRBD1. The germline V gene has CDR1 MNHEY and CDR2 SMNVEV (reference sequence). The junction had 9 bases not matched to a gene; V was cut back by 5 bases and J by 5 bases. The CDR3 is made up of 15 amino acids. The chain's CDR3 is CASSPYPGTGYGYTF. CDR3 nucleotide sequence: TGTGCCAGCAGTCCGTACCCCGGGACAGGGTATGGCTACACCTTC.

This clonotype was observed a handful of times. The V and J genes are TRBV9 and TRBJ1-1; D is possibly TRBD1 (5 bases). V lost 0 bases, J lost 3 bases, and 12 bases lay in between. Germline CDR1 reads SGDLS; CDR2 reads YYNGEE. The CDR3 is 15 amino acids. The CDR3 loop is CASSVDWGEDTEAFF. In nucleotides, the CDR3 is TGTGCCAGCAGCGTAGACTGGGGGGAGGACACTGAAGCTTTCTTT. Drawing the rest from reference TRBV9 and TRBJ1-1, the complete variable domain is DSGVTQTPKHLITATGQRVTLRCSPRSGDLSVYWYQQSLDQGLQFLIQYYNGEERAKGNILERFSAQQFPDLHSELNLSSLELGDSALYFCASSVDWGEDTEAFFGQGTRLTVV.

This clonotype has a count of ten or more. The V call is TRBV9, the J call TRBJ2-3; the match to TRBD2 covers 10 bases. This CDR3 contains 15 residues. Germline CDR1 and CDR2: SGDLS and YYNGEE. Trimming cost V 1 base and J 4 bases; bases outside gene matches: 3. The CDR3 DNA is TGTGCCAGCAGCGTACCTAGCGGGGGTGCAGATACGCAGTATTTT. Translating gives CASSVPSGGADTQYF.

At least ten counts were recorded for this clonotype. V and J are TRBV6-1 and TRBJ2-1, with 9 bases aligning to TRBD1. J lost 6 bases, V lost 5 bases, and 8 bases had no gene match. Germline loops: CDR1 MNHNS, CDR2 SASEGT. This CDR3 has 15 amino acids. CDR3 residues: CASSPPTGGGNEQFF. The CDR3 nucleotides read TGTGCCAGCAGTCCTCCGACAGGGGGAGGCAATGAGCAGTTCTTC.

This clonotype was detected many times. This chain links TRBV6-1 with TRBJ2-4; D is unresolved. The CDR3 is 14 residues long. The germline V and J ends were trimmed by 5 bases and 10 bases, with 18 bases remaining between them. Germline CDR1 and CDR2: MNHNS and SASEGT. The CDR3 here is CASSFRAAGEIQYF. CDR3 in DNA: TGTGCCAGCAGTTTCCGCGCGGCTGGGGAAATTCAGTACTTC.

This chain links TRBV30 with TRBJ1-2; no clear D. Trimming took 7 bases from V and 6 from J, leaving 24 bases between them. The V gene's germline CDR1 is GTSNPN and CDR2 SVGIG (reference sequence). The CDR3 runs to 15 residues. Here the CDR3 DNA reads TGTGCCTACACCGGCGCTTATGGGTTCCGGCATGGCTACACCTTC. It specifies CAYTGAYGFRHGYTF. Complete variable domain (other parts from reference TRBV30 and TRBJ1-2): SQTIHQWPATLVQPVGSPLSLECTVEGTSNPNLYWYRQAAGRGLQLLFYSVGIGQISSEVPQNLSASRPQDRQFILSSKKLLLSDSGFYLCAYTGAYGFRHGYTFGSGTRLTVV.

This clonotype turned up a few times. The chain is built from TRBV5-6 and TRBJ1-4; possible D gene TRBD1, 5 bases. CDR1 SGHDT and CDR2 YYEEEE come from the germline V gene. V was pared by 4 bases and J by 5 bases, with 18 bases between. The CDR3 runs 16 residues. CDR3 amino acids: CASSNLLGGGNEKLFF. The CDR3 coding sequence is TGTGCCAGCAGCAATCTTCTGGGGGGGGGAAATGAAAAACTGTTTTTT.

This clonotype has a count of ten or more. The chain is built from TRBV15 and TRBJ1-4; weak D call: TRBD1 (5 bases). Germline-derived CDR1 and CDR2 are LNHNV and YYDKDF (reference sequence). This CDR3 comprises 13 residues. In DNA, the CDR3 is TGTTATACCCAGGGAGGGTATAATGAAAAACTGTTTTTT. Residues: CYTQGGYNEKLFF.

This clonotype was counted at least ten times. The chain uses TRBV30 and TRBJ2-2; the match to TRBD1 covers 7 bases. J lost 3 bases, V lost 2 bases, and 0 bases had no gene match. Germline V gene sequence: CDR1 GTSNPN, CDR2 SVGIG (reference sequence). This CDR3 has 13 amino acids. The DNA for the CDR3 is TGTGCCTGGAGTACAGGGGACACCGGGGAGCTGTTTTTT. Its translation: CAWSTGDTGELFF.

There are a few counts of this clonotype. The chain is built from TRBV7-8 and TRBJ2-1; D is unresolved. Deletions cut 5 bases from V and 0 bases from J, with 8 bases between. Germline-derived CDR1 and CDR2 are SGHVS and FQNEAQ. The CDR3 length is 14 residues. Here the CDR3 reads CASSHVVSYNEQFF. CDR3 nucleotides: TGTGCCAGCAGCCACGTAGTCTCCTACAATGAGCAGTTCTTC.

The sample holds many counts of this clonotype. V is TRBV12-3 or TRBV12-4 and J is TRBJ1-2; D ambiguous. The CDR3 totals 12 residues. V was shortened by 3 bases and J by 4 bases, with 6 bases between the two germline ends. CDR3 sequence: CASSFKGYGYTF. The CDR3 DNA follows: TGTGCCAGCAGTTTCAAAGGCTATGGCTACACCTTC.